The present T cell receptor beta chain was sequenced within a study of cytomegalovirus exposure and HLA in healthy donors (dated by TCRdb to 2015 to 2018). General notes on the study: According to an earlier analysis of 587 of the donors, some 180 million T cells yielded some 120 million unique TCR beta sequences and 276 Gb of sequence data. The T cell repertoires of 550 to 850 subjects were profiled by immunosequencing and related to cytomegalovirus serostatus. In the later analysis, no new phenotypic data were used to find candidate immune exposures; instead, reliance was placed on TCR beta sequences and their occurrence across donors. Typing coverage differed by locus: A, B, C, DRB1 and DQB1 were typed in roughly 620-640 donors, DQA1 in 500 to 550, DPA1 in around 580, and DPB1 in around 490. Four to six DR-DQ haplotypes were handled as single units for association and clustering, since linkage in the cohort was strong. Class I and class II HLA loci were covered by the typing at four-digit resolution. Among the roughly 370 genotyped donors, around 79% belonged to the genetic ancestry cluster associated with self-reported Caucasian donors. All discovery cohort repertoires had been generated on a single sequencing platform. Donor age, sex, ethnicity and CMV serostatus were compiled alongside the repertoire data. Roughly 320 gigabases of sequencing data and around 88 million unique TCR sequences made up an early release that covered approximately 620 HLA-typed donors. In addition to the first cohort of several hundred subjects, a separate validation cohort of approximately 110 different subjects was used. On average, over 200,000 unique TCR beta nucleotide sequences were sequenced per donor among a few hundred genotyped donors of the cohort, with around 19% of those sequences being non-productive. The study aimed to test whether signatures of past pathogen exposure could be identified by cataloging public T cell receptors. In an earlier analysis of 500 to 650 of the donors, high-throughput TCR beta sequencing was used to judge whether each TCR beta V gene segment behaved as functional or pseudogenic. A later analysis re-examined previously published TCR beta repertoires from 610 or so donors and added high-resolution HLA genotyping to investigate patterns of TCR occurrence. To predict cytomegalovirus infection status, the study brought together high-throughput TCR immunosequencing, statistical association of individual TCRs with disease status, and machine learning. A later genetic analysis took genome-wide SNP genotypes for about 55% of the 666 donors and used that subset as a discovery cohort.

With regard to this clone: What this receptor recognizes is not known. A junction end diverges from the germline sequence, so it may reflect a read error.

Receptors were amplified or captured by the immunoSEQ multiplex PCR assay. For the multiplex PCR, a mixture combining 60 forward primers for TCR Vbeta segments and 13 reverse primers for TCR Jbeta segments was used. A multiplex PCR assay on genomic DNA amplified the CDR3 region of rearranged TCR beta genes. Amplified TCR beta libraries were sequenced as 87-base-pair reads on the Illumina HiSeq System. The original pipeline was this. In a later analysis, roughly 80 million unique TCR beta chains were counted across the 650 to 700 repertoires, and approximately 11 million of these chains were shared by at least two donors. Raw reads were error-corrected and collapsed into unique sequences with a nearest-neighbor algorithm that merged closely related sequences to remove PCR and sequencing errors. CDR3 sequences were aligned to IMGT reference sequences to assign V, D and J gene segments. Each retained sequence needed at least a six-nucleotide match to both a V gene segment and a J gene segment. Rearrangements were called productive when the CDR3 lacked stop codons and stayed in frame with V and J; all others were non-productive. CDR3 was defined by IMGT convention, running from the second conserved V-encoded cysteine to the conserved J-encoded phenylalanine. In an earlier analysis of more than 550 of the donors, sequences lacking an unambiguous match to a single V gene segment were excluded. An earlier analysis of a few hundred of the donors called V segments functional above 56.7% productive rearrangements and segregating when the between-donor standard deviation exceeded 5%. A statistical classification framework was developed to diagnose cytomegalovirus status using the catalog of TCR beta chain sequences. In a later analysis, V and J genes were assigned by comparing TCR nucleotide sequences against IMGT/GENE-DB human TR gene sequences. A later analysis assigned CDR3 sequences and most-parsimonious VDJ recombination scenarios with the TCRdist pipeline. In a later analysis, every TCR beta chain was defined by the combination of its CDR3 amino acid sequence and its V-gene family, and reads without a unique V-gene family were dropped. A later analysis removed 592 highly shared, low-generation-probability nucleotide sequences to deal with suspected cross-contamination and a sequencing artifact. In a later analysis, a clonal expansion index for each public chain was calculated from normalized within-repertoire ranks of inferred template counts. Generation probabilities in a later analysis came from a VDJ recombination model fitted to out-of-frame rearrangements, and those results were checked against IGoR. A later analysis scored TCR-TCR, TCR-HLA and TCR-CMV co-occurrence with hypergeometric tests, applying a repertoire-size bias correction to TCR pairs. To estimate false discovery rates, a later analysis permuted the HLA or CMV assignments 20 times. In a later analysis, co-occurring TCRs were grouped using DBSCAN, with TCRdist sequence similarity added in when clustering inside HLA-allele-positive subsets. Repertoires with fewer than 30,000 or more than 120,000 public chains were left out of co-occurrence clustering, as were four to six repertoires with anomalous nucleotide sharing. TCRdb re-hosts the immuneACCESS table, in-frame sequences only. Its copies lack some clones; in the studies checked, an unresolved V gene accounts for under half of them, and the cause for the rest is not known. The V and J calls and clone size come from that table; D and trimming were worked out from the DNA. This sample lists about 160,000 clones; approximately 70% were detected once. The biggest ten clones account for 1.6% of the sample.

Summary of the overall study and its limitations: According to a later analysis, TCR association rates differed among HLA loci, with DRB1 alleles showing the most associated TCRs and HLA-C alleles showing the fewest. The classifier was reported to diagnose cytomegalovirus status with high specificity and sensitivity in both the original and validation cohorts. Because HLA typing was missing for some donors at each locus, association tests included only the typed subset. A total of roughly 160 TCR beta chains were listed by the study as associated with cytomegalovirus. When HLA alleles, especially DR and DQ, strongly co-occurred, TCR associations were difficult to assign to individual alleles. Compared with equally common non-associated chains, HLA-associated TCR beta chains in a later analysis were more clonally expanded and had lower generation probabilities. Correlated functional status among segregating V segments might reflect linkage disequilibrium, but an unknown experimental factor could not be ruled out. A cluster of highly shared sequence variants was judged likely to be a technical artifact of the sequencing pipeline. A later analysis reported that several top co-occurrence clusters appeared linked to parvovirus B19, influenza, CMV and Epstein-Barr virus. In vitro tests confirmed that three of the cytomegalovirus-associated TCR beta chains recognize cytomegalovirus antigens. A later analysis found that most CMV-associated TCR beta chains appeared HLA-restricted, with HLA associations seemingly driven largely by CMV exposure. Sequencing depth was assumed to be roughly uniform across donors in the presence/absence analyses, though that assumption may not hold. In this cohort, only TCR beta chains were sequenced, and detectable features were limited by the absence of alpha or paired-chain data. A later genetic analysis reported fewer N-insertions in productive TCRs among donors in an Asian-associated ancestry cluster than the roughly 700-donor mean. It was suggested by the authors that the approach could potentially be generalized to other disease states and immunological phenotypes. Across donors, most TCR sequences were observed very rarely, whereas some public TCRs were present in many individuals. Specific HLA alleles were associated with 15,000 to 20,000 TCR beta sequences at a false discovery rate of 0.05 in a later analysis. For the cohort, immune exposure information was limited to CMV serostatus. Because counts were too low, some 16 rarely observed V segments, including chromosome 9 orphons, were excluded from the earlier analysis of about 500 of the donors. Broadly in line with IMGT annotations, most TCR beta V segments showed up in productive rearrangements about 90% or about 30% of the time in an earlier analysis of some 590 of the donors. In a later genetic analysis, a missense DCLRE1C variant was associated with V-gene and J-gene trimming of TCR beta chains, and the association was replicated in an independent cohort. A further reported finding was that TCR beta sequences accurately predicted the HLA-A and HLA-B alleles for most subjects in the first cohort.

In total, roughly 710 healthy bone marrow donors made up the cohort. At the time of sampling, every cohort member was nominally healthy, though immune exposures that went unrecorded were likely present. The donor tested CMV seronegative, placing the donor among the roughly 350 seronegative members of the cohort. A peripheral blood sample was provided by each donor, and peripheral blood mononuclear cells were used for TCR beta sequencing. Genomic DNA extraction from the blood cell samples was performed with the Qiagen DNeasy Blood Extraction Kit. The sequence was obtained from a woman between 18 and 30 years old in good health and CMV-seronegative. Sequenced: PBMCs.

The CDR3 sequence is CASRGTENEKLFF. The bases are TGTGCTAGCAGGGGGACAGAGAATGAAAAACTGTTTTTT. The sequence links TRBV7-7 to TRBJ1-4; a stretch of 7 junction bases matches TRBD1. Based on the germline V gene (reference sequence), the CDR1 and CDR2 sequences are SSHAT and FNYEAQ. CDR3 length: 13 amino acids, cysteine to phenylalanine. Solely the CDR3 DNA is kept, with 39 bases framed from the first base. Outside the CDR3, residues come from the reference TRBV7-7 and TRBJ1-4 proteins, so the full variable domain is: GAGVSQSPRYKVTKRGQDVTLRCDPISSHATLYWYQQALGQGPEFLTYFNYEAQPDKSGLPSDRFSAERPEGSISTLTIQRTEQRDSAMYRCASRGTENEKLFFGSGTQLSVL.